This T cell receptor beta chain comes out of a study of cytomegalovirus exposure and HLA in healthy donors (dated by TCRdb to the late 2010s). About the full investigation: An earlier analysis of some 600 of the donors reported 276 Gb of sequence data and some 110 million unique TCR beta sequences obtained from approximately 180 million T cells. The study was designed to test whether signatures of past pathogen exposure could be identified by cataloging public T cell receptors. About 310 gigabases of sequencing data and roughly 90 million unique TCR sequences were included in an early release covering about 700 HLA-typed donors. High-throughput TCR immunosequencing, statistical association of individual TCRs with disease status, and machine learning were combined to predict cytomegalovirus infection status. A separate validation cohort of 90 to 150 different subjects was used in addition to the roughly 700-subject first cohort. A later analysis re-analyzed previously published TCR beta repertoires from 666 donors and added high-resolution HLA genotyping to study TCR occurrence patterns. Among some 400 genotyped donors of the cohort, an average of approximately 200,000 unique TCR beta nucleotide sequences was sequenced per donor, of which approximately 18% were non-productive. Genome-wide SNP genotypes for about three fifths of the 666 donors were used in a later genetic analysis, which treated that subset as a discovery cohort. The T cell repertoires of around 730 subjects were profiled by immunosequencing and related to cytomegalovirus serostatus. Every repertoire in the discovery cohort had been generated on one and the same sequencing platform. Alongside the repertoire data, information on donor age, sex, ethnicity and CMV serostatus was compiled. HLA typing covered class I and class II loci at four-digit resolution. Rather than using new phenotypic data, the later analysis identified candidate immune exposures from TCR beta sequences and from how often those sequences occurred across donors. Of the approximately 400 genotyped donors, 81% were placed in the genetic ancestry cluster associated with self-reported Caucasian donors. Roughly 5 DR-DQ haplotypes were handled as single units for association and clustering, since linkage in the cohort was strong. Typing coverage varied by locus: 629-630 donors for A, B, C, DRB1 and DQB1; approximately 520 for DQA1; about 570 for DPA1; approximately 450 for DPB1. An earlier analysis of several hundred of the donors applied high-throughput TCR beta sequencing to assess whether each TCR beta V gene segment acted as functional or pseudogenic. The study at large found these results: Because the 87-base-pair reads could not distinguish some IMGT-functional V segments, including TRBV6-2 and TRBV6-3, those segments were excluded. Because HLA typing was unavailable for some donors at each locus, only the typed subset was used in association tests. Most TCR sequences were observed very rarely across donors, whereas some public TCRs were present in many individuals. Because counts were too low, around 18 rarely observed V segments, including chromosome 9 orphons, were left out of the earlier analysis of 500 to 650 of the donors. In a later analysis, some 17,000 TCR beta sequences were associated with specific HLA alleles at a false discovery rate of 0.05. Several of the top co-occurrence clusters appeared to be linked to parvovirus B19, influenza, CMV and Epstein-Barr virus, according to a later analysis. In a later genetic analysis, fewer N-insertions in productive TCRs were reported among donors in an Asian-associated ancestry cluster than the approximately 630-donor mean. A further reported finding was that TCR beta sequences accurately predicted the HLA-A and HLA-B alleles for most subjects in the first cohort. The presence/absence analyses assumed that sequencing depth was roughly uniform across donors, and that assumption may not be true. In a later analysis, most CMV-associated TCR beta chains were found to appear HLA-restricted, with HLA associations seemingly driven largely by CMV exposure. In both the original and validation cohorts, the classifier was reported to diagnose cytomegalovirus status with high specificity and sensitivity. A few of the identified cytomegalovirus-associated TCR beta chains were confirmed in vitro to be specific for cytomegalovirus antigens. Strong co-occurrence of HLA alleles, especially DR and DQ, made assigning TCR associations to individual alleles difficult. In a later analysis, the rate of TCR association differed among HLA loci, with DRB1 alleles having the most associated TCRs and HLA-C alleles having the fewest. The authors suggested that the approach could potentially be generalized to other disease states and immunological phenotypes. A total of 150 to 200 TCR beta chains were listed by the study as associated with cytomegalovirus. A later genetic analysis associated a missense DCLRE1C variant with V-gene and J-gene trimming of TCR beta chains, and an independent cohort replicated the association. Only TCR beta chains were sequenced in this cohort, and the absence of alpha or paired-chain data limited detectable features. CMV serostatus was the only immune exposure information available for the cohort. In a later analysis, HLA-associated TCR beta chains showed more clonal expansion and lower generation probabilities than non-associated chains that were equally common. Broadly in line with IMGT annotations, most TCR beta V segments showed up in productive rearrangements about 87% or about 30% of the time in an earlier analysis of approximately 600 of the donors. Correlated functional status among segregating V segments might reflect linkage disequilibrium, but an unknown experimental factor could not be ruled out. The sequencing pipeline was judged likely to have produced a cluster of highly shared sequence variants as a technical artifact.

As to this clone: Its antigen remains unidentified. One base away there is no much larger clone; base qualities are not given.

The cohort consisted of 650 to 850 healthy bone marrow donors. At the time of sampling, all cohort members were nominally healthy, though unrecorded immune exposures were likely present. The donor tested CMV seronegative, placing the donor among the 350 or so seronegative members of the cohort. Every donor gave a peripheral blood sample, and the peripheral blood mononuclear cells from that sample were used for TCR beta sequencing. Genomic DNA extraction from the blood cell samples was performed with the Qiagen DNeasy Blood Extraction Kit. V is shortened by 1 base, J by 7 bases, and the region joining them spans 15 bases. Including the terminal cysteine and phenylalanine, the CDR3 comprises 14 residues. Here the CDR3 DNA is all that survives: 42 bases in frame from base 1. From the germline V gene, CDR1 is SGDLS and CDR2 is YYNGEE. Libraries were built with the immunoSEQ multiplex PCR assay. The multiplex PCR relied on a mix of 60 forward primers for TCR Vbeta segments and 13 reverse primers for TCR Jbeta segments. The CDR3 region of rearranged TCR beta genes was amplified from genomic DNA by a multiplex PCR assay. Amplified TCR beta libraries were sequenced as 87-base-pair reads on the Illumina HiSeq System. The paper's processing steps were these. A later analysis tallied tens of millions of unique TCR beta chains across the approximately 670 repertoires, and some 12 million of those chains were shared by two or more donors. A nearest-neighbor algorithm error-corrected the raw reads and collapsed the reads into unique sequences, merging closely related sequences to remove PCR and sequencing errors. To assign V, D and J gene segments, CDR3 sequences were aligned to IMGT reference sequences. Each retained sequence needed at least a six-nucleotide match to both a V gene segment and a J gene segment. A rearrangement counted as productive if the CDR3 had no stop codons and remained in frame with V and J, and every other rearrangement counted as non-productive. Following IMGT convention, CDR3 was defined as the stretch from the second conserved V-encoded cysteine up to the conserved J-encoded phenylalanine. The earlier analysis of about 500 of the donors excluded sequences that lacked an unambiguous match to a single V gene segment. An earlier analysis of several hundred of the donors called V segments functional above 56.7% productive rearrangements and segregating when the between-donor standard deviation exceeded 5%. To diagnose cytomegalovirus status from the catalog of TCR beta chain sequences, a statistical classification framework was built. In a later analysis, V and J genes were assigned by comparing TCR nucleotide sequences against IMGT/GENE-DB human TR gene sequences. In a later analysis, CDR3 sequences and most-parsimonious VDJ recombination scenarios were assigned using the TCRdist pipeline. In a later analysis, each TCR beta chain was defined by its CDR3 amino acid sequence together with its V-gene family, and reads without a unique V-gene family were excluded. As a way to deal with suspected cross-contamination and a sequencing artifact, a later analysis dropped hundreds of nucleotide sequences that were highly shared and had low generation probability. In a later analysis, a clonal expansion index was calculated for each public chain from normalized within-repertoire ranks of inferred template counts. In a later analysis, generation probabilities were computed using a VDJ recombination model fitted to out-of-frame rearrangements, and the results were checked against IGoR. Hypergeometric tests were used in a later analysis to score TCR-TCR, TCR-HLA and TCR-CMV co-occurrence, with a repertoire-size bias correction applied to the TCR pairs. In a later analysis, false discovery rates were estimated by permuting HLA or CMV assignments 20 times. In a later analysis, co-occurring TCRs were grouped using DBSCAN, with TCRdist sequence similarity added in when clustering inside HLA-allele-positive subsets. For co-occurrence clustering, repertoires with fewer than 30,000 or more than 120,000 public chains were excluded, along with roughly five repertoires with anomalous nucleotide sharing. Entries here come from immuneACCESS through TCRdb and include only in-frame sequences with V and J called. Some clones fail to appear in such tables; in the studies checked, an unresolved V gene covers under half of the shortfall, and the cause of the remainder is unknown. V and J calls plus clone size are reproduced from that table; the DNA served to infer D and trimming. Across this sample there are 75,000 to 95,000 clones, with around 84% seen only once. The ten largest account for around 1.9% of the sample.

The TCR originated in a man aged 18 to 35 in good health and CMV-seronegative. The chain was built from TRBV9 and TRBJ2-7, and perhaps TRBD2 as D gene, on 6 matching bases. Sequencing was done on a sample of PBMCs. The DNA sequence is TGTGCCAGCAGCGTAACGGGAGCCTTTGGGGAGCAGTACTTC. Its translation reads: CASSVTGAFGEQYF.